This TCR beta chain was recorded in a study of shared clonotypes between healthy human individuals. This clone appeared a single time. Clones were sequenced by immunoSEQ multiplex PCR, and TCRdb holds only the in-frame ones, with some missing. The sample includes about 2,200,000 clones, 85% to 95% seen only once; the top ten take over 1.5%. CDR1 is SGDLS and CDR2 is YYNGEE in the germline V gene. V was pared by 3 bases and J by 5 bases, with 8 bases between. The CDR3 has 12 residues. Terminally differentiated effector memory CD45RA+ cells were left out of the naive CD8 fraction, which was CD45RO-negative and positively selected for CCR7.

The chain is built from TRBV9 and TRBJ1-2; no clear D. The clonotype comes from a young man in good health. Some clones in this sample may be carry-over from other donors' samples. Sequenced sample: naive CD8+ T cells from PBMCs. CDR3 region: CASSGGRYGYTF. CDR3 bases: TGTGCCAGCAGCGGTGGAAGGTATGGCTACACCTTC.